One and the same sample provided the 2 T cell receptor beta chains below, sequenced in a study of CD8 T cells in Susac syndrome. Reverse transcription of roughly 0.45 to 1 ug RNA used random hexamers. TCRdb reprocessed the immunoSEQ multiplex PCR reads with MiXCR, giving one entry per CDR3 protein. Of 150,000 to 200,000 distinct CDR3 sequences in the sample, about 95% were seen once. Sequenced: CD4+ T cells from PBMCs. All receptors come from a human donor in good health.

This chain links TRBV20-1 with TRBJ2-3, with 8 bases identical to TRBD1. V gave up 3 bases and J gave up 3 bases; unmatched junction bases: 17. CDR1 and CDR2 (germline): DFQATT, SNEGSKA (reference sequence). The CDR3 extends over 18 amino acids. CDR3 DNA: TGCAGTGCTAGCGGGCCCCCCGGACAGGGAAGAGGAACAGATACGCAGTATTTT. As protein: CSASGPPGQGRGTDTQYF.

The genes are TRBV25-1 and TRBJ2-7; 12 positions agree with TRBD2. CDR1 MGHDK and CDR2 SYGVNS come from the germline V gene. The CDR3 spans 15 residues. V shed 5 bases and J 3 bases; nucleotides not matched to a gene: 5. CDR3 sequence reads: CASSLRTSGDYEQYF. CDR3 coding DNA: TGTGCCAGCAGTCTACGGACTAGCGGGGACTACGAGCAGTACTTC.